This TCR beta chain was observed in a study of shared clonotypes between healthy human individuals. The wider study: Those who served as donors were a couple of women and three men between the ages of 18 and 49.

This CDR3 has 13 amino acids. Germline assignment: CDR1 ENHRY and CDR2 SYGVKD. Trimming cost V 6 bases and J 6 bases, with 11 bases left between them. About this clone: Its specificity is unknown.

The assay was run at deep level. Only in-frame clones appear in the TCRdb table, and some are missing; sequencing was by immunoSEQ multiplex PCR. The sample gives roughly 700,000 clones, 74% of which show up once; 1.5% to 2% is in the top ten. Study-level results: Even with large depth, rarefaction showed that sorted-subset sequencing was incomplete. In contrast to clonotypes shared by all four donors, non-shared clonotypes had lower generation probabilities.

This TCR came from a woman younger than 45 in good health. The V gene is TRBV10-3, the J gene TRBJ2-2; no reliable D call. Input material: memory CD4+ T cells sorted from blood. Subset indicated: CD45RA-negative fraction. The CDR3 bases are TGTGCCATCAGCCCTCCAGATGCCGGGGAGCTGTTTTTT. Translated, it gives CAISPPDAGELFF.